This is a list of T cell receptor beta chains from one sample in a study of beta chain features in type 1 diabetes. The method was immunoSEQ multiplex PCR; TCRdb's version includes in-frame clones alone and lacks a portion of them. The sample has some 270,000 clones; about 8% are singletons. Material: central memory CD4+ T cells from blood. These receptors all come from a woman younger than 30 in good health. Each CDR3 is given with its conserved first and last residue. A D gene is named only where the DNA matches it firmly. A clone size is listed for some rows: how often the clone was seen (once, few, many), or a class if it is expanded.

TRBV11-2	TRBD2	.	TRBJ2-7	TGTGCCAGCAGCTCGGGACTAGCGGGAGGCGAGCAGTACTTC	CASSSGLAGGEQYF
TRBV2	.	many	TRBJ2-7	TGTGCCAGCCAGCGAACCTTCTCCTACGAGCAGTACTTC	CASQRTFSYEQYF
TRBV5-1	TRBD2	.	TRBJ2-3	TGCGCCAGCAGCATTCAGGCGGGGGAAGCAGATACGCAGTATTTT	CASSIQAGEADTQYF
TRBV18	.	.	TRBJ2-2	TGTGCCAGCTCACCACCGAAGGGGGCCGGGGAGCTGTTTTTT	CASSPPKGAGELFF
TRBV10-3	TRBD1	many	TRBJ2-6	TGTGCCATCAGTCAAACAGGGGCTGGGGCCAACGTCCTGACTTTC	CAISQTGAGANVLTF
TRBV21-1	.	.	TRBJ1-3	TGTGCCAGCAGCAATCCTGTAAGCTCTGGAAACACCATATATTTT	CASSNPVSSGNTIYF
TRBV20-1	.	few	TRBJ1-2	TGCAGTGCGTATCGGGGGTACGGCTACACCTTC	CSAYRGYGYTF
TRBV6-1	.	.	TRBJ2-2	TGTGCCAGCAGTCGCAGGACAGACACCGGGGAGCTGTTTTTT	CASSRRTDTGELFF
TRBV7-2	TRBD2	.	TRBJ2-3	TGTGCCAGCAGCTACCCGGGGGGATACGGCACAGATACGCAGTATTTT	CASSYPGGYGTDTQYF
TRBV5-6	TRBD1	.	TRBJ1-2	TGTGCCAGCAGCTCCGACAGGGTGGGAACCTTC	CASSSDRVGTF
TRBV5-1	.	few	TRBJ1-2	TGCGCCAGCAGCTTGGTTGGGGTACCCGGTGGCTACACCTTC	CASSLVGVPGGYTF
TRBV4-1	.	few	TRBJ1-2	TGCGCCAGCAGCCCACTCCAGGGTAACGGCTACACCTTC	CASSPLQGNGYTF
TRBV4-2	.	few	TRBJ2-5	TGTGCCAGCAGCCGGGAGAGGGAGTCAGAGACCCAGTACTTC	CASSRERESETQYF
TRBV7-2	.	.	TRBJ2-5	TGTGCCAGCAGCTACCACGGGAGCCGGGAGACCCAGTACTTC	CASSYHGSRETQYF
TRBV10-3	.	many	TRBJ1-2	TGTGCCATCCGGACCACGGGGAACAGGGCGAGTGGCTACACCTTC	CAIRTTGNRASGYTF
TRBV28	.	few	TRBJ2-1	TGTGCCAGCAGTCCACGTGGGGTTCGCTCCTACAATGAGCAGTTCTTC	CASSPRGVRSYNEQFF
TRBV27	.	few	TRBJ1-6	TGTGCCAGCAGTTTAGGCGACAGTAATTCACCCCTCCACTTT	CASSLGDSNSPLHF
TRBV7-2	.	.	TRBJ1-5	TGTGCCAGCAGCCCAAGTAGAGATAATCAGCCCCAGCATTTT	CASSPSRDNQPQHF
TRBV2	.	many	TRBJ1-4	TGTGCCAGCAGTCGGCAGGGCATTGGAGAAAAACTGTTTTTT	CASSRQGIGEKLFF
TRBV19	TRBD2	.	TRBJ2-7	TGTGCCAGTAGTACCCCTAGCGGGGAGTCCTACGAGCAGTACTTC	CASSTPSGESYEQYF
TRBV5-1	.	few	TRBJ2-6	TGCGCCAGCAGCCTTACCCCGACGGTCTCTGGGAACTCTGGGGCCAACGTCCTGACTTTC	CASSLTPTVSGNSGANVLTF
TRBV5-6	.	.	TRBJ1-5	TGTGCCAGCAGCTTGGGACAGAGCAATCAGCCCCAGCATTTT	CASSLGQSNQPQHF
TRBV7-8	.	few	TRBJ1-2	TGTGCCAGCAGCTTACTCGTCCTTGGAGGCTACACCTTC	CASSLLVLGGYTF
TRBV29-1	.	few	TRBJ2-5	TGCAGCGTTGATATAGGGGGTACCCAGTACTTC	CSVDIGGTQYF
TRBV25-1	.	.	TRBJ1-5	TGTGCCAGCAGTGATCCAGGGTTTAATCAGCCCCAGCATTTT	CASSDPGFNQPQHF
TRBV15	.	.	TRBJ1-5	TGTGCCACCAGCATAGAAACAGTCAATCAGCCCCAGCATTTT	CATSIETVNQPQHF
TRBV7-3	TRBD1	.	TRBJ2-2	TGTGCCAGCAGCCCCGGGACAGATCCCTCCGGGGAGCTGTTTTTT	CASSPGTDPSGELFF
TRBV2	.	.	TRBJ1-4	TGTGCCAGCAGTGAAGTCGAAAAACTGTTTTTT	CASSEVEKLFF
TRBV2	.	once	TRBJ1-5	TGTGCCAGCAGTCCAGGGGAGGATCAGCCCCAGCATTTT	CASSPGEDQPQHF
TRBV29-1	TRBD1	few	TRBJ1-2	TGCAGCCTTTCCGGGACAGGGGACTATGGCTACACCTTC	CSLSGTGDYGYTF
TRBV7-2	TRBD2	.	TRBJ2-3	TGTGCCAGCAGCCTAAGCGGGAGCGCAGATACGCAGTATTTT	CASSLSGSADTQYF
TRBV10-3	.	few	TRBJ1-1	TGTGCCATCCCCGACAGGACGGTGAACACTGAAGCTTTCTTT	CAIPDRTVNTEAFF